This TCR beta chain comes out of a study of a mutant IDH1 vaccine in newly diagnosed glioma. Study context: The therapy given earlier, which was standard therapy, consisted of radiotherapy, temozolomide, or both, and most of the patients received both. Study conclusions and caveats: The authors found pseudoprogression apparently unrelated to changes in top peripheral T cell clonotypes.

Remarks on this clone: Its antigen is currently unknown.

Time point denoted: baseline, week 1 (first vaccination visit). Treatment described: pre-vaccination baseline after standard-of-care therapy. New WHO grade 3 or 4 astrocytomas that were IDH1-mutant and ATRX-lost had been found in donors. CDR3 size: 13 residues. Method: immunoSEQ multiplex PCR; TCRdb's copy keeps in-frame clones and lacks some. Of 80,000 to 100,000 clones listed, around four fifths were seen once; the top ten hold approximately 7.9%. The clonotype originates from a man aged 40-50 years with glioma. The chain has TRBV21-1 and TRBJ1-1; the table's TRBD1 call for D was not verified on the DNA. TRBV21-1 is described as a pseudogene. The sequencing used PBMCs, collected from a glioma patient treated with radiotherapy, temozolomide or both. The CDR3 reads CASAGGMNTEAFF. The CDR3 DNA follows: TGTGCCAGCGCAGGGGGCATGAACACTGAAGCTTTCTTT.